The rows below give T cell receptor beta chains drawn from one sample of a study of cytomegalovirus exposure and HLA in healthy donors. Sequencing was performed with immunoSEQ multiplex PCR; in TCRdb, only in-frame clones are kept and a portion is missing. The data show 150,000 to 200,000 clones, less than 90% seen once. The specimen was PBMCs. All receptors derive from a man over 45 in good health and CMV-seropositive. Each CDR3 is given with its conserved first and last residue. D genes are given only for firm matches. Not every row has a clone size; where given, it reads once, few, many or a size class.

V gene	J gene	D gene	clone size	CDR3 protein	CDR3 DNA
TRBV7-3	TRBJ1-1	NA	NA	CASSLTGRATEAFF	TGTGCCAGCAGCTTAACCGGGCGGGCCACTGAAGCTTTCTTT
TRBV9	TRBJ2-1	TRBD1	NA	CASSGGQGSYNEQFF	TGTGCCAGCAGCGGGGGACAGGGTAGCTACAATGAGCAGTTCTTC
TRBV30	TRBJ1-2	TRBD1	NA	CAWSQGTGNGYTF	TGTGCCTGGAGCCAAGGGACAGGGAATGGCTACACCTTC
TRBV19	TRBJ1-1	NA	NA	CASSSGQPPYTEAFF	TGTGCCAGTAGTAGTGGACAGCCCCCTTACACTGAAGCTTTCTTT
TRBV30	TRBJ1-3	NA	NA	CACPRGASGNTIYF	TGTGCCTGCCCCCGGGGGGCCTCTGGAAACACCATATATTTT
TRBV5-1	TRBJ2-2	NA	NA	CASSPIQGSTGELFF	TGCGCCAGCAGCCCTATACAGGGATCCACCGGGGAGCTGTTTTTT
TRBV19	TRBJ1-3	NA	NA	CASSISILEYTGNTIYF	TGTGCCAGTAGTATTTCCATTCTAGAGTATACTGGAAACACCATATATTTT
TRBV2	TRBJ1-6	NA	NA	CASSRQVRSGSPLHF	TGTGCCAGCAGTAGACAGGTTCGATCAGGATCACCCCTCCACTTT
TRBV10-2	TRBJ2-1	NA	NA	CASSVSRTRSYNEQFF	TGCGCCAGCAGTGTTAGCAGGACACGATCCTACAATGAGCAGTTCTTC
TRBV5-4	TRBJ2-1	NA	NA	CASSPNSGGSYNEQFF	TGTGCCAGCAGCCCTAATAGCGGAGGCTCCTACAATGAGCAGTTCTTC
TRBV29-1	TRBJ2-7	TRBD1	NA	CSVQPTGTGYYEQYF	TGCAGCGTCCAACCGACCGGGACAGGATACTACGAGCAGTACTTC
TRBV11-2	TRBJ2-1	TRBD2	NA	CASSPGLAVYNEQFF	TGTGCCAGCAGCCCGGGACTAGCGGTTTACAATGAGCAGTTCTTC
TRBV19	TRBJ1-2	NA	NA	CASSISASRGYTF	TGTGCCAGTAGTATATCGGCCTCGAGGGGCTACACCTTC
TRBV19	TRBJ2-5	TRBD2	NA	CASSPGLVLETQYF	TGTGCCAGTAGTCCGGGACTAGTGCTAGAGACCCAGTACTTC
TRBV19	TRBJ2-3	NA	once	CASNRGGRVTDTQYF	TGTGCCAGTAATCGTGGAGGGAGAGTGACAGATACGCAGTATTTT
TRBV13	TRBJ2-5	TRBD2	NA	CASSSPGLAKETQYF	TGTGCCAGCAGCTCGCCGGGACTAGCCAAAGAGACCCAGTACTTC